This TCR beta chain was captured in a study of blood T cells in healthy people across ages. This clonotype was seen more than once but under ten times. About 10 milliliters of peripheral blood were drawn from each donor into EDTA-treated tubes. Combining a sample-barcoded 5' primer with a J-beta primer mix, a second PCR ran for roughly 7 to 12 cycles. The authors tagged each cDNA molecule using a template-switch adaptor with 12 random nucleotides. One entry per CDR3 protein, called by TCRdb with MiXCR from the 5' RACE reads. This table has 1.2 million to 1.5 million distinct CDR3 sequences, roughly 59% appearing once. Material for sequencing was blood. The receptor was derived from a man between 18 and 35 years old in good health.

The CDR3 DNA follows: TGTGCCAGCAGCCCCCGGACAGGGAATGAAAAACTGTTTTTT. This codes for CASSPRTGNEKLFF. The chain has TRBV3-1 and TRBJ1-4, with 8 bases matching TRBD1. Germline V gives CDR1 LGHDT, CDR2 YNNKEL (reference sequence). The CDR3 spans 14 residues. V was clipped by 4 bases and J by 5 bases; unmatched bases: 3.